This record covers a single TCR beta chain. This sample stems from a study of cytomegalovirus exposure and HLA in healthy donors. The primer mix had 60 Vbeta and 13 Jbeta primers. The method was immunoSEQ multiplex PCR; TCRdb's version includes in-frame clones alone and lacks a portion of them. The sample carries 150,000 to 180,000 clones, roughly 74% recorded once. Germline V CDR1 and CDR2: KGHSH, LQKENI. The CDR3 spans 14 residues. Trimming left V 0 bases short and J 8 bases short, with 13 bases between. This receptor was identified in a man aged 18 to 29 in good health and CMV-seronegative. This chain joins TRBV18 and TRBJ1-2, with a weak D call TRBD1 (5 bases). The specimen sequenced was PBMCs. The CDR3 coding sequence is TGTGCCAGCTCACCACCCGGGGGGACCGCAGGCTACACCTTC. Translation gives CASSPPGGTAGYTF.